This T cell receptor beta chain was documented in a study of T cells in Graves' hyperthyroidism and ophthalmopathy. Using RNA transcripts as the source, TCR beta CDR3 regions were amplified. A set of HTBI primers served as the primers for a first-round RT-PCR of the TCR CDR3. TCRdb re-called the multiplex PCR reads through MiXCR, storing one row per CDR3 protein. This table holds about 520,000 distinct CDR3 sequences, about a fifth found once. PBMCs were collected from an approximately 10 ml volume of fresh peripheral blood. The V gene lost 6 bases and the J gene lost 5 bases, with 16 bases spanning the gap. Looked up from germline, CDR1 is LNHNV and CDR2 is YYDKDF (reference sequence). This CDR3 is 14 amino acids long. On this clonotype itself: The target antigen is unknown.

Whole-study findings and limits: Ophthalmopathy was identified by the model a median approximately 6.4 months ahead of onset. Most thyroid-expanded clonotypes above 0.001 were also found in blood.

The rearrangement links TRBV15 to TRBJ2-5, with D possibly TRBD1 on 7 matching bases. Sequencing used blood. The receptor's source is a man younger than 35 with Graves' hyperthyroidism. The CDR3 is CATRLQGGRETQYF. The CDR3 DNA sequence: TGTGCCACCAGACTCCAGGGGGGCAGGGAGACCCAGTACTTC.